This T cell receptor beta chain was identified in a study of shared clonotypes between healthy human individuals. Measured with immunoSEQ multiplex PCR; TCRdb has only the in-frame clones, and not every one. Here the sample spans about 580,000 clones, about 98% being singletons. Naive-designated CD8 cells lacked CD45RO, were positively enriched for CCR7, and omitted terminally differentiated effector memory CD45RA+ cells. The V segment lost 1 base and the J segment 5 bases; nucleotides outside the gene matches: 2. CDR1 and CDR2 from the germline V gene are KGHSH and LQKENI. The CDR3 consists of 15 residues.

The sample consisted of naive CD8+ T cells sorted from blood. The sequence came from a man in his thirties or forties in good health. V gene TRBV18 combines with J gene TRBJ2-1; the match to TRBD2 covers 10 bases. The CDR3 region is CASSPRTSGHNEQFF. In DNA, the CDR3 is TGTGCCAGCTCACCACGGACTAGCGGCCACAATGAGCAGTTCTTC.